This TCR beta chain was profiled in a study of blood T cell repertoires in COVID-19 (TCRdb year 2020). For the wider study: Samples from collaborators originated in the United States, Italy and Spain and spanned both the acute and convalescent phases of COVID-19. The prospective study material was composed of cDNA or gDNA derived from T cells, B-cell-depleted T cells, or PBMCs. HLA class I and class II types, where available, came from metadata supplied by the sample provider rather than from assay-based typing. The samples were drawn from two sources: the first 160 participants of the ongoing ImmuneRACE study, and 1,200 or so subjects contributed by 6 global collaborators. Subjects who had been exposed to COVID-19, were actively infected with it, or had recovered from it provided the deeply sampled blood TCRbeta repertoires that made up the dataset. The repertoires were released in a freely available public database meant as a resource for research on the immune response to SARS-CoV-2. Nearly every sample came with metadata listing a de-identified subject ID, COVID-19 status, age in years and sex. On the study overall, not on this receptor specifically: Clinical and demographic metadata were provided uncurated, with the amount varying by source and participant.

A note on this clone: The antigen this receptor binds is unknown. It has no much larger one-base neighbor in the sample; base qualities were not kept.

The V end loses 6 bases and the J end loses 8 bases, and a stretch of 16 bases separates them. The germline V gene sets CDR1 to MNHEY and CDR2 to SVGAGI. Including cysteine and phenylalanine, the CDR3 has 13 amino acids. Only CDR3 DNA is held: 39 bases, read in frame from base 1. At one collaborating source in Seattle, patients were enrolled during active infection and were followed longitudinally through the course of disease. Whole blood was collected in K2EDTA tubes by collaborating institutions according to the institutions' own protocols. Collaborator samples were shipped for TCRbeta analysis as frozen whole blood, isolated PBMCs, or DNA extracted from either sample type. TCRbeta CDR3 regions were amplified from genomic DNA by means of the immunoSEQ Assay, a bias-controlled multiplex PCR. Per the source publication's procedure: The number of nucleated cells in each sample was estimated by amplification of reference gene primers within the assay. Sequence reads were collapsed and filtered to measure the absolute abundance of every unique TCRbeta CDR3 rearrangement. Productive Simpson clonality was computed per sample as the square root of Simpson's diversity index over productive rearrangements. This is the immuneACCESS table as TCRdb keeps it, with only in-frame sequences that have V and J called. A part of the clones is gone; compared with another copy, unresolved V genes explain less than half, and the rest is unexplained. Clone size and the V and J calls come from that table; the DNA yielded D and trimming. Recorded for this sample are about 440,000 clones; roughly 88% of them occurred a single time. The ten largest account for about 12% of the sample.

The rearranged segments are TRBV6-5 and TRBJ1-2, and TRBD1 may be the D gene, going by 6 matching bases. This sequence was found in a woman aged 45 to 65 with COVID-19, enrolled during active disease. Sequencing was carried out using peripheral blood. The CDR3 here reads CASSPDRFRGYTF. The nucleotide sequence reads TGTGCCAGCAGCCCGGACAGATTTCGAGGCTACACCTTC.